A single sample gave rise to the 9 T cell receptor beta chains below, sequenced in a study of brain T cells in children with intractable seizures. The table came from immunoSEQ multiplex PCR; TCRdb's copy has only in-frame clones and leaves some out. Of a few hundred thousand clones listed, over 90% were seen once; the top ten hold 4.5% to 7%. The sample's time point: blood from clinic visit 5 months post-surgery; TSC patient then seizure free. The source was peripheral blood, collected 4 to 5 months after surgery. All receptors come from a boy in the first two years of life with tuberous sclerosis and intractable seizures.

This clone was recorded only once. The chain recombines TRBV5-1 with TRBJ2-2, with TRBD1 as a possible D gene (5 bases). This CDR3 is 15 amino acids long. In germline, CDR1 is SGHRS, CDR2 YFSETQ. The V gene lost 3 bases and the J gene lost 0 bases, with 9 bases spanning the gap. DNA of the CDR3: TGCGCCAGCAGCTGGACGACAGCGAACACCGGGGAGCTGTTTTTT. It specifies CASSWTTANTGELFF.

CDR3 region: CASSLAGIYEQYF. The CDR3, as DNA: TGTGCCAGCAGCTTGGCCGGGATCTACGAGCAGTACTTC. This chain uses TRBV5-4 with TRBJ2-7; tentative D call: TRBD2 (5 bases). CDR3 length: 13 residues. Germline V gives CDR1 SGHNT, CDR2 YYREEE (reference sequence). The V gene lost 0 bases and the J gene lost 3 bases, with 7 bases spanning the gap.

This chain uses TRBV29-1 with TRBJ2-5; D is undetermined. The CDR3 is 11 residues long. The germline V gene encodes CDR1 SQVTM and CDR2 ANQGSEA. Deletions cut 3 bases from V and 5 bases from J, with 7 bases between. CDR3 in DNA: TGCAGCGTTGACGATTGGGAGACCCAGTACTTC. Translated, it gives CSVDDWETQYF. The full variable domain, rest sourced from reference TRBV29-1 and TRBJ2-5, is SAVISQKPSRDICQRGTSLTIQCQVDSQVTMMFWYRQQPGQSLTLIATANQGSEATYESGFVIDKFPISRPNLTFSTLTVSNMSPEDSSIYLCSVDDWETQYFGPGTRLLVL.

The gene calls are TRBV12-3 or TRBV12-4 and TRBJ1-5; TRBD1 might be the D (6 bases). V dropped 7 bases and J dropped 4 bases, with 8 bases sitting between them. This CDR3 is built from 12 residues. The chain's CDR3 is CASKGGNQPQHF. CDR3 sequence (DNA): TGTGCCAGCAAAGGGGGGAATCAGCCCCAGCATTTT.

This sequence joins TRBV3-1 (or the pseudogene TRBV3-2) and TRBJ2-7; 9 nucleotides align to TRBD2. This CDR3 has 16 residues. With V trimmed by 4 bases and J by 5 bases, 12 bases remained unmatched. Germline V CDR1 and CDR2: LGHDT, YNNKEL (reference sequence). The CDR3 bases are TGTGCCAGCAGCCGACGCTTTGCGGGAGGGCCCCACGAGCAGTACTTC. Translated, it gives CASSRRFAGGPHEQYF.

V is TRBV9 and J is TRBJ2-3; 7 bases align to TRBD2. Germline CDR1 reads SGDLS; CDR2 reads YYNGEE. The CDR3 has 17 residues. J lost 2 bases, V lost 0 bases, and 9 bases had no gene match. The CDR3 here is CASSVVGRAGVTDTQYF. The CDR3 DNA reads TGTGCCAGCAGCGTAGTGGGCCGGGCGGGGGTCACAGATACGCAGTATTTT. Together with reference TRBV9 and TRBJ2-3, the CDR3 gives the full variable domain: DSGVTQTPKHLITATGQRVTLRCSPRSGDLSVYWYQQSLDQGLQFLIQYYNGEERAKGNILERFSAQQFPDLHSELNLSSLELGDSALYFCASSVVGRAGVTDTQYFGPGTRLTVL.

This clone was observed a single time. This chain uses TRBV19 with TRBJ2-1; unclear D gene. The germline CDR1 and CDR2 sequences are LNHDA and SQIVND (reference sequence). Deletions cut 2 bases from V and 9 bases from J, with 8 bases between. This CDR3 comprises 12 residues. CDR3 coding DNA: TGTGCCAGTAGTATATCGTATAGTGAGCAGTTCTTC. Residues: CASSISYSEQFF.

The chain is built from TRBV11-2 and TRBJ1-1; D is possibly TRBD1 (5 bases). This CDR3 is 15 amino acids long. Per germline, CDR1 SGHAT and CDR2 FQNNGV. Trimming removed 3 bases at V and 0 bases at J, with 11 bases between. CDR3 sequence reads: CASSLVGTVNTEAFF. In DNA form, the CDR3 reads TGTGCCAGCAGCTTGGTCGGGACGGTGAACACTGAAGCTTTCTTT.

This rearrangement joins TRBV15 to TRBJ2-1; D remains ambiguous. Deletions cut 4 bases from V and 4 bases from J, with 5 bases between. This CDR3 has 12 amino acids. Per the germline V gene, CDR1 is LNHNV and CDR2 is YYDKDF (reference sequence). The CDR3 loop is CATSNPYNEQFF. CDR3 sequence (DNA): TGTGCCACCAGCAACCCTTACAATGAGCAGTTCTTC. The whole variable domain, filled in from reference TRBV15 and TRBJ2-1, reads DAMVIQNPRYQVTQFGKPVTLSCSQTLNHNVMYWYQQKSSQAPKLLFHYYDKDFNNEADTPDNFQSRRPNTSFCFLDIRSPGLGDTAMYLCATSNPYNEQFFGPGTRLTVL.